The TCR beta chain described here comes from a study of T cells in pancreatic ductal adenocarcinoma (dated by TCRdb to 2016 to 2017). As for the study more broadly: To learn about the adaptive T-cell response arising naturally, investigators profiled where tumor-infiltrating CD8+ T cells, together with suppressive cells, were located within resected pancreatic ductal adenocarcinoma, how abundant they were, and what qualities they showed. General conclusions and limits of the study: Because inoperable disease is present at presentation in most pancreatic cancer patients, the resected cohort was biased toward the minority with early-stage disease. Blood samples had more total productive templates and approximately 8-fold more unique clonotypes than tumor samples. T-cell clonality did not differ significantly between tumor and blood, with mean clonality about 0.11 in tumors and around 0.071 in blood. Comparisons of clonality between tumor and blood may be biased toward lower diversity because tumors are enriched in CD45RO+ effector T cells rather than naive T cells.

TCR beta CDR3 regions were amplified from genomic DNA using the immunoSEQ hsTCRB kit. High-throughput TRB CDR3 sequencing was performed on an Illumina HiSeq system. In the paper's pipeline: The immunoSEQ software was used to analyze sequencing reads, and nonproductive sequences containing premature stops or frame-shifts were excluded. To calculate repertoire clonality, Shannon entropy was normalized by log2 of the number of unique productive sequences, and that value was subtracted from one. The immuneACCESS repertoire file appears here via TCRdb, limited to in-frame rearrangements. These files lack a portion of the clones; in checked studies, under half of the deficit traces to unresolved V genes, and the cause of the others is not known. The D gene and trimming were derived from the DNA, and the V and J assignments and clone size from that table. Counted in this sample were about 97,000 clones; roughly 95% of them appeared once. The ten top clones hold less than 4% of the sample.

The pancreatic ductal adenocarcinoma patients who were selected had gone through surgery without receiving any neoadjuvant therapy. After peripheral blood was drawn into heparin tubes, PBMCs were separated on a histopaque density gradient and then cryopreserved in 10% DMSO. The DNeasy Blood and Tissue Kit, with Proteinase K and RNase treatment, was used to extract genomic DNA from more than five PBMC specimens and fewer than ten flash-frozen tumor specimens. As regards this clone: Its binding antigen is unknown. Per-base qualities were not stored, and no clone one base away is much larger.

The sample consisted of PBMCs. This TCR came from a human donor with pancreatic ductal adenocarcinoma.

This receptor carries the CDR3 CASSLLVNEQFF. The nucleotide sequence reads as follows: TGTGCCAGCAGCTTACTTGTGAATGAGCAGTTCTTC. The receptor chain draws on TRBV7-9 and TRBJ2-1; too little of a D gene remains to name it. V loses 2 bases, J loses 7 bases, and the germline ends lie 6 bases apart. The CDR3 goes from the cysteine to the phenylalanine over 12 residues. The kept DNA is CDR3 alone, 36 bases in frame from the first base. Taken from the germline V gene (reference sequence), the CDR1 and CDR2 loops are SEHNR and FQNEAQ.